The clone carrying this TCR beta chain was counted at least ten times. This entry is derived from a study of low-dose radiotherapy and immunotherapy resistance in tumors. For the study at large: Treatment included intravenous cyclophosphamide dosed at 200 mg/m2 every two weeks, one day before radiation and immunotherapy.

TRAV- and TRBV-specific primers primed first-strand cDNA, covering alpha and beta chains. For amplifying TCRs, the PCR ran for approximately 18 cycles with Phusion, which was used together with a constant-region primer and the adapter on the V primers. TCRdb analysed the reads with MiXCR anew, one entry per CDR3 protein. The top ten clones hold over 2.5% of a sample with approximately 90,000 distinct CDR3 sequences, about 18% of them seen once. Time point indicated: before trial treatment. This receptor was obtained from a male donor with prostate cancer. The sequenced sample was PBMCs, obtained before treatment.

In DNA form, the CDR3 reads TGCGCCAGCCGAACGAGGGACGGACTCAATCAGCCCCAGCATTTT. This gives the protein CASRTRDGLNQPQHF. The gene calls are TRBV5-1 and TRBJ1-5, with a possible D match to TRBD1 (5 bases). Germline V gene data show CDR1 as SGHRS and CDR2 as YFSETQ. The CDR3 consists of 15 residues. V gave up 7 bases and J gave up 3 bases, with 17 bases separating them.